A selection of T cell receptor beta chains follows, all from one sample in a study of CXCR3-negative and CXCR3-positive naive CD8 T cells. After re-calling the 5' RACE reads, TCRdb lists one entry per CDR3 protein, DNA absent. Recorded for this sample: 6,500 to 7,500 distinct CDR3 sequences. What was sequenced was naive CXCR3- CD8+ T cells from blood. The receptors stem from a human donor in good health. Some clones in this sample may be carry-over from other donors' samples. CDR3s include the opening cysteine and the closing phenylalanine or tryptophan. Clone size is not always given. Where it is, it says once, few, many or a class for expanded clones.

abundance,j_gene,v_gene,CDR3aa
-,TRBJ2-2,TRBV11-3,CASSPRTSGSASRAVAGELFF
-,TRBJ2-5,TRBV7-8,CASTQEKETQYF
medium-sized,TRBJ2-5,TRBV2,CASSEGFPPQETQYF
-,TRBJ1-2,TRBV29-1,CSLTGEGGYTF
-,TRBJ2-1,TRBV10-3,CAISVGGITYNEQFF
large,TRBJ1-2,TRBV14,CASSRDSYGYTF
medium-sized,TRBJ2-7,TRBV29-1,CSVVGAGSPYEQYF
medium-sized,TRBJ2-2,TRBV29-1,CSVGLGWGTGELFF
-,TRBJ2-7,TRBV29-1,CSVDSGTGSNEQYF
medium-sized,TRBJ2-3,TRBV29-1,CSVEIPGGDTQYF
medium-sized,TRBJ2-7,TRBV5-1,CASSSTLDSYEQYF
medium-sized,TRBJ2-7,TRBV29-1,CSVEDRNLDGRNSYEQYF
medium-sized,TRBJ1-4,TRBV29-1,CSAATESTNEKLFF
-,TRBJ2-1,TRBV5-1,CASSFDGSSYNEQFF
-,TRBJ2-1,TRBV27,CASSLKPGLAGDYNEQFF
medium-sized,TRBJ2-7,TRBV29-1,CSGGSGTQDPYVQYF
-,TRBJ2-7,TRBV7-9,CASSLLQLSYEQYF
-,TRBJ2-7,TRBV7-9,CATRQGAYEQYF
-,TRBJ2-1,TRBV7-6,CASSLAGLAGEQFF
-,TRBJ2-2,TRBV27,CASSLGERASGELFF
-,TRBJ2-3,TRBV2,CASTEEAGSTDTQYF
-,TRBJ2-3,TRBV28,CASSLTPAVTTDTQYF
-,TRBJ2-3,TRBV29-1,CSVDGELVDTKYF
-,TRBJ2-2,TRBV20-1,CSAEGLATNTGELFF
medium-sized,TRBJ2-3,TRBV7-2,CASSLPLGSGIPPDTQYF
-,TRBJ2-5,TRBV5-1,CASSLSGAGQETQYF
medium-sized,TRBJ2-1,TRBV29-1,CSVEGTGTYNEQFF
-,TRBJ1-1,TRBV28,CASSPTPLVGTNTEAFF
-,TRBJ2-7,TRBV5-1,CASSPTGTGPEQYF
-,TRBJ2-4,TRBV25-1,CASSEGQAKNIQYF
-,TRBJ1-5,TRBV6-1,CASSEFFHGAGNQPQHF
-,TRBJ1-1,TRBV19,CASSLLQGMGNTEAFF
-,TRBJ2-7,TRBV29-1,CSVEAEGAYEQYF
medium-sized,TRBJ2-7,TRBV5-6,CASSLGGALYEQYF
medium-sized,TRBJ2-1,TRBV29-1,CSVPLPGADEQFF
medium-sized,TRBJ2-1,TRBV19,CASRQGSLYNEQFF
-,TRBJ1-1,TRBV20-1,CSARRDREAFF
medium-sized,TRBJ2-3,TRBV6-6,CASIHLGISSTDTQYF
medium-sized,TRBJ2-2,TRBV29-1,CSAPGTRNTGELFF
-,TRBJ2-1,TRBV9,CASSASGQGYNEQFF
medium-sized,TRBJ2-5,TRBV7-9,CASSRGRETQYF
medium-sized,TRBJ2-7,TRBV29-1,CSVGTGTYEQYF
-,TRBJ2-3,TRBV28,CASSPAGQDTDTQYF
medium-sized,TRBJ1-2,TRBV29-1,CSVEGELSPDGYTF
-,TRBJ2-1,TRBV28,CASSLRVVYNEQFF
medium-sized,TRBJ2-2,TRBV29-1,CSVPAAGHTGELFF
medium-sized,TRBJ2-4,TRBV20-1,CSARDGSSKNIQYF
-,TRBJ1-5,TRBV10-3,CAIGGGNQPQHF
-,TRBJ1-2,TRBV13,CASSSGPYGYTF
-,TRBJ1-1,TRBV14,CASSLDRPNTEAFF
-,TRBJ2-7,TRBV29-1,CSATGITGLKQDF
-,TRBJ1-5,TRBV20-1,CSARFTGTYSNQPQHF
medium-sized,TRBJ2-3,TRBV5-1,CASSLVPLDTQYF